One sample yielded the 8 T cell receptor beta chains listed below, sequenced in a study of prognosis after radiotherapy for stage I lung cancer. It was by two-round multiplex PCR that TCR beta CDR3 was amplified from genomic DNA. First-round PCR used primers specific to each TRBV and TRBJ gene. TCRdb recomputed calls from the multiplex PCR reads with MiXCR, one row per CDR3 protein. The sample shows under 20,000 distinct CDR3 sequences, more than 35% of them seen only once. The sample was PBMCs, taken before or after stereotactic body radiation therapy (not recorded which). All receptors derive from a donor aged 50 or older with non-small cell lung cancer.

This clonotype was seen repeatedly, ten times or more. The chain employs TRBV4-3 and TRBJ2-7; D gene ambiguous. Germline CDR1 reads LGHNA; CDR2 reads YSLEER. The germline V and J ends were trimmed by 0 bases and 3 bases, with 12 bases remaining between them. This CDR3 region has 15 residues. The CDR3 sequence: CASSQDLGRNYEQYF. The CDR3 nucleotides are TGCGCCAGCAGCCAAGATCTGGGTCGAAACTACGAGCAGTACTTC.

Many counts were recorded for this clonotype. The gene calls are TRBV9 and TRBJ2-3; either TRBD1 or TRBD2 may supply D (6 bases each). The V end was cut by 0 bases, the J end by 4 bases, with 24 bases between. This CDR3 has 19 amino acids. Germline V CDR1 and CDR2: SGDLS, YYNGEE. The CDR3 loop is CASSVAGAWGSTGADTQYF. In nucleotides, the CDR3 is TGTGCCAGCAGCGTAGCAGGGGCGTGGGGATCAACGGGGGCAGATACGCAGTATTTT.

V gene TRBV6-1 combines with J gene TRBJ1-6, with D unclear. V lost 6 bases, J lost 5 bases, and 17 bases lay in between. CDR3 length: 16 amino acids. CDR1 MNHNS and CDR2 SASEGT come from the germline V gene. DNA for the CDR3: TGTGCCAGCAGCCCTCGGGGAAGGGCCAATAATTCACCCCTCCACTTT. Protein product: CASSPRGRANNSPLHF.

This clonotype is categorized as medium-sized. CDR3 in DNA: TGTGCCAGCAGTTTTCTGAATTCACCCCTCCACTTT. This codes for CASSFLNSPLHF. The chain has TRBV27 and TRBJ1-6; D gene ambiguous. Germline V gives CDR1 MNHEY, CDR2 SMNVEV (reference sequence). The CDR3 is 12 residues long. V gave up 3 bases and J gave up 7 bases, with 4 bases separating them.

This clonotype appeared many times. The DNA for the CDR3 is TGTGCCAGCAGCGTCCTGGACATCCCCTTATCGAATGAGCAGTTCTTC. Its translation is CASSVLDIPLSNEQFF. The rearrangement uses TRBV7-2 and TRBJ2-1, with D possibly TRBD1 on 5 matching bases. This CDR3 is 16 amino acids long. Germline V gene sequence: CDR1 SGHTA, CDR2 FQGNSA. Trimming took off 5 bases at V and 7 bases at J, with 21 bases between the two ends.

This chain connects TRBV27 to TRBJ2-1; TRBD1 might be the D (5 bases). Germline CDR1 and CDR2: MNHEY and SMNVEV (reference sequence). CDR3 length: 18 residues. Trimming took off 5 bases at V and 3 bases at J, with 23 bases between the two ends. CDR3 coding DNA: TGTGCCAGCAGTACAAACGCTTACAGGAGAAACAACTACAATGAGCAGTTCTTC. This codes for CASSTNAYRRNNYNEQFF.

This clonotype was seen repeatedly, ten times or more. The V and J genes are TRBV6-1 and TRBJ2-2, with a possible D match to TRBD1 (5 bases). Trimming shortened V by 5 bases and J by 3 bases, and 13 bases separated the two germline ends. The CDR3 covers 15 residues. Germline values: CDR1 MNHNS, CDR2 SASEGT. As DNA, the CDR3 is TGTGCCAGCAGTACCGATTTCAGGGACACCGGGGAGCTGTTTTTT. Protein sequence: CASSTDFRDTGELFF.

This clonotype was recorded many times. The J gene is TRBJ2-7, the V gene TRBV5-5; a possible D gene is TRBD1 (5 bases). Germline CDR1 reads SGHKS; CDR2 reads YYEKEE (reference sequence). This CDR3 is built from 17 residues. Between the trimmed V and J ends, which lost 2 bases and 2 bases, there was a span of 20 bases. The CDR3 loop reads CASSLWYRLRQPYEQYF. In nucleotides, the CDR3 is TGTGCCAGCAGCTTATGGTACAGATTAAGACAGCCCTACGAGCAGTACTTC.